Included here is one T cell receptor (beta chain) sequence, with context. The sample originates from a study of T-cell reconstitution after alpha-beta-depleted transplantation in children. Unique molecular identifiers were incorporated during preparation of the TCRbeta library. TCRdb reprocessed the PCR reads with MiXCR, giving one entry per CDR3 protein. Of roughly 610,000 distinct CDR3 sequences in the sample, roughly 10% are singletons; the top ten hold roughly 4%. The trim removed 6 bases at V and 5 bases at J, leaving 4 bases unmatched. CDR3 length equals 14 residues. This receptor was taken from a human donor who donated a stem cell graft to a child with acute myeloid leukemia. The source material was PBMCs from the stem cell graft donor, sampled from the stem cell graft. V gene TRBV12-3 or TRBV12-4 combines with J gene TRBJ1-6; 7 positions match TRBD1. CDR3 nucleotides: TGTGCCAGCAGCTACGGGACAGATAATTCACCCCTCCACTTT. This codes for CASSYGTDNSPLHF.